Listed below are T cell receptor beta chains from one sample, sequenced in a study of neurological immune-mediated disorders. TCRdb re-analysed the 5' RACE reads in MiXCR, keeping a single row per CDR3 protein. The table has under 50,000 distinct CDR3 sequences, around 14% seen once; the top ten hold roughly 4.8%. Specimen: PBMCs. These receptors came from a male donor with HTLV-1-associated myelopathy (HAM/TSP). CDR3s include the opening cysteine and the closing phenylalanine or tryptophan. Fields, in order: D gene, CDR3 length, J gene, V gene, clone size, CDR3 DNA, CDR3 protein. The D gene is left open where the match is weak. Size values are once, few and many counts, or a class for expanded clones, and some rows have none.

. 14 TRBJ2-2 TRBV28 many TGTGCCAGCAGTTTAGACGGACGTTCTTCCCAGCTGTTTTTT CASSLDGRSSQLFF
. 14 TRBJ1-2 TRBV7-2 many TGTGCCAGCAGCTTTTCAGGGAATAACTATGGCTACACCTTC CASSFSGNNYGYTF
. 13 TRBJ1-5 TRBV5-6 many TGTGCCAGCAGCCTCAGGGTAAGTCAGCCCCAGCATTTT CASSLRVSQPQHF
. 14 TRBJ2-2 TRBV20-1 . TGCAGCGCCCCCGAAGAGGGGGGTCTCGGGGAGCTGTTTTTT CSAPEEGGLGELFF
TRBD2 16 TRBJ2-1 TRBV20-1 many TGCAGTGCTAGAGGGGCTAGCGGGGACACGTACAATGAGCAGTTCTTC CSARGASGDTYNEQFF
TRBD1 12 TRBJ2-7 TRBV20-1 many TGCAGTGCGGACCGGGACAGACACGAGCAGTACTTC CSADRDRHEQYF
TRBD1 17 TRBJ2-3 TRBV20-1 many TGCAGTGCTTCTGACAGGGGGCGAAGGTTTTTCACAGATACGCAGTATTTT CSASDRGRRFFTDTQYF
. 14 TRBJ2-5 TRBV7-2 many TGTGCCAGCAGCCCCTCCCGGCCGGCTGGGACCCAGTACTTC CASSPSRPAGTQYF
. 18 TRBJ1-1 TRBV21-1 few TGTGCCAGCAGCAAAGAGGGGGCCCCACCCGTTCCGAACACTGAAGCTTTCTTT CASSKEGAPPVPNTEAFF
TRBD1 17 TRBJ2-6 TRBV7-6 . TGTGCCAGCAGCTTGCGACAGGGACCCTCTGGGGCCAACGTCCTGACTTTC CASSLRQGPSGANVLTF
TRBD1 16 TRBJ2-5 TRBV5-1 many TGCGCCAGCAGCTTGGGACAGGGGGTCGGCCAAGAGACCCAGTACTTC CASSLGQGVGQETQYF
. 16 TRBJ1-1 TRBV18 many TGTGCCAGCTCACCCCCAGGAGGCGGGATGAACACTGAAGCTTTCTTT CASSPPGGGMNTEAFF
. 11 TRBJ1-4 TRBV20-1 many TGCAGTGCTCCACATAATGAAAAACTGTTTTTT CSAPHNEKLFF
TRBD2 18 TRBJ2-6 TRBV7-2 many TGTGCCAGCAGCTTACTGGGACTAGCGGGGGCTGGGGCCAACGTCCTGACTTTC CASSLLGLAGAGANVLTF
. 12 TRBJ2-1 TRBV3-1 many TGTGCCAGCAGCCCAGGGAGCCCCAAGATGGTCTTC CASSPGSPKMVF
TRBD1 16 TRBJ1-1 TRBV20-1 many TGCAGTGCTAGGGTCCCGGGACAGGGTAGACAGGGTGAAGCTTTCTTT CSARVPGQGRQGEAFF
. 14 TRBJ1-6 TRBV5-5 many TGTGCCAGCAGCGGGTGGTCAGCAAATTCACCCCTCCACTTT CASSGWSANSPLHF
. 13 TRBJ1-4 TRBV5-1 many TGCGCCAGCAAGAGAGGGTTTAATGAAAAACTGTTTTTT CASKRGFNEKLFF
TRBD2 15 TRBJ2-1 TRBV6-4 many TGTGCCAGCAGCCAACTAGCGGGGGGGCCCGACGAGCAGTTCTTC CASSQLAGGPDEQFF
. 15 TRBJ1-1 TRBV11-1 many TGTGCCAGCAGCTTGCAGGGAAGGCTCGGGACTGAAGCTTTCTTT CASSLQGRLGTEAFF
TRBD2 15 TRBJ2-1 TRBV5-1 many TGCGCCAGCAGCTTGCTAACTAGCGGGGACAATGAGCAGTTCTTC CASSLLTSGDNEQFF
TRBD1 15 TRBJ1-1 TRBV20-1 many TGCAGTGCTAGAGATTTGGGCAGGGGGGGAACTGAAGCTTTCTTT CSARDLGRGGTEAFF
TRBD1 15 TRBJ1-1 TRBV7-9 many TGTGCCAGCAGTCCTGCCGGCCAGGGGGCTCTAATGGCTTTCTTT CASSPAGQGALMAFF
. 15 TRBJ2-1 TRBV10-3 many TGTGCCATCAGTGAGTCGATAACGGGGGCCGGTGAGCAGTTCTTC CAISESITGAGEQFF
. 12 TRBJ2-7 TRBV6-5 many TGTGCCAGCAGTACCAACTCCTACGAGCAGTACTTC CASSTNSYEQYF
. 14 TRBJ2-6 TRBV6-1 many TGTGCCAGCATGGAGGTGTGGGGGGCCAACGTCCTGACTTTC CASMEVWGANVLTF
. 14 TRBJ1-4 TRBV28 many TGTGCCAGTTTTGGGGGGGCAACTAATGAAAAACTGTTTTTT CASFGGATNEKLFF
. 12 TRBJ1-2 TRBV6-1 . TGTGCCACCCTAGGACAGTCCTATGGCTACACCTTC CATLGQSYGYTF
. 11 TRBJ2-5 TRBV7-3 many TGTGCCAGCAGCCCGGGGGAGACCCAGTACTTC CASSPGETQYF
. 16 TRBJ1-5 TRBV7-6 many TGTGCCAGCAGCCCTGGACAGAGCCTTAGCAATCAGCCCCAGCATTTT CASSPGQSLSNQPQHF
TRBD2 14 TRBJ2-1 TRBV29-1 many TGCAACCTCCGGGGACTAGCGAGGCCACGTAAGCAGTTCTTC CNLRGLARPRKQFF
TRBD2 17 TRBJ2-3 TRBV6-6 many TGTGCCAGCAGTTACGGGACGGGGGGGCGTAACACAGATACGCAGTATTTT CASSYGTGGRNTDTQYF
. 12 TRBJ2-7 TRBV3-1 many TGTGCCAGCAGCCGAAGGGAGTACGAGCAGTACTTC CASSRREYEQYF
TRBD1 13 TRBJ2-7 TRBV18 many TGTGCCAGCTCACCCGGACAGGGCGGCGAGCAGTACTTC CASSPGQGGEQYF
. 14 TRBJ2-3 TRBV5-1 . TGCGCCAGCAGCCCAATCCATGGCACAGATACGCAGTATTTT CASSPIHGTDTQYF
TRBD2 14 TRBJ2-1 TRBV20-1 many TGCAGTGCTATACTAGCGGGGGGGCCGTGGGAGCAGTTCTTC CSAILAGGPWEQFF
. 11 TRBJ2-5 TRBV20-1 many TGCAGTGCTAATTTGCAGGAGACCCAGTACTTC CSANLQETQYF
TRBD2 15 TRBJ2-2 TRBV20-1 many TGCAGTGCTAGAGGATCGGGGGGAATGTCCGGGGAGCTGTTTTTT CSARGSGGMSGELFF
. 16 TRBJ2-3 TRBV9 many TGTGCCAGCAGCGCCAGTCGGGGGGCCCGCACAGATACGCAGTATTTT CASSASRGARTDTQYF
. 15 TRBJ1-6 TRBV5-1 medium-sized TGCGCCAGCAGCTGGAAGACTGTAGATAATTCACCCCTCCACTTT CASSWKTVDNSPLHF
. 15 TRBJ1-5 TRBV6-5 many TGTGCCAGCAGCGAAAGCCTTTATAGCAATCAGCCCCAGCATTTT CASSESLYSNQPQHF
TRBD1 14 TRBJ2-1 TRBV4-1 many TGCGCCAGCAGCCAAGGGGACAGGGTCGATGAGCAGTTCTTC CASSQGDRVDEQFF
TRBD1 16 TRBJ2-5 TRBV7-2 many TGTGCCAGCAGCCGACAAACGACAGGGTTCCAAGAGACCCAGTACTTC CASSRQTTGFQETQYF
. 14 TRBJ1-5 TRBV12-3/TRBV12-4 many TGTGCCAGCAGTTTCGAGAGGGGTAATCAGCCCCAGCATTTT CASSFERGNQPQHF
. 15 TRBJ1-4 TRBV20-1 many TGCAGTGCTCCACGGCCGGGGGCCCTTAATGAAAAACTGTTTTTT CSAPRPGALNEKLFF
. 16 TRBJ2-4 TRBV5-1 many TGCGTCAGCAGCCGGGGACCCACAAGGGGTGGAAACATTCAGTACTTC CVSSRGPTRGGNIQYF
TRBD2 16 TRBJ2-3 TRBV5-1 many TGCGCCAGCAGCTTGGGACTAGCGGGGAACACAGATACGCAGTATTTT CASSLGLAGNTDTQYF